The 28 T cell receptor beta chains below all came from one sample that was sequenced in a study of blood T cell repertoires in COVID-19. Method: immunoSEQ multiplex PCR; TCRdb's copy keeps in-frame clones and lacks some. Of around 240,000 clones in the sample, approximately 85% are singletons; the top ten hold about 1%. Sequencing was carried out using peripheral blood. These receptors were collected from a man in his forties with acute or convalescent COVID-19.

The J gene is TRBJ1-5, the V gene TRBV5-3, with TRBD1 matching 7 bases. TRBV5-3 is placed among ORFs of uncertain function. J gave up 3 bases and V 4 bases, and 19 bases lay outside the gene matches. The CDR3 runs 19 residues. CDR3 amino acids: CARSSRGENRGAPNQPQHF. The CDR3 nucleotides are TGTGCCAGAAGCAGCAGGGGAGAAAACAGGGGTGCCCCCAATCAGCCCCAGCATTTT.

The J gene is TRBJ1-2, the V gene TRBV14, with D hard to call. Between the trimmed V and J ends, which lost 4 bases and 1 base, there was a span of 10 bases. The CDR3 is made up of 14 amino acids. Per the germline V gene, CDR1 is SGHDN and CDR2 is FVKESK. CDR3 sequence: CASSRRGYNYGYTF. The CDR3 coding sequence is TGTGCCAGCAGCCGGCGCGGCTATAACTATGGCTACACCTTC.

The V and J genes are TRBV13 and TRBJ1-1; no reliable D call. The V gene's germline CDR1 is PRHDT and CDR2 FYEKMQ (reference sequence). V dropped 3 bases and J dropped 2 bases, with 13 bases sitting between them. The CDR3 totals 15 residues. CDR3 protein: CASSFRAKFNTEAFF. The DNA of the CDR3 is TGTGCCAGCAGCTTCCGAGCTAAGTTTAACACTGAAGCTTTCTTT. Complete variable domain (other parts from reference TRBV13 and TRBJ1-1): AAGVIQSPRHLIKEKRETATLKCYPIPRHDTVYWYQQGPGQDPQFLISFYEKMQSDKGSIPDRFSAQQFSDYHSELNMSSLELGDSALYFCASSFRAKFNTEAFFGQGTRLTVV.

This rearrangement joins TRBV30 to TRBJ1-5; no firm D call. V dropped 4 bases and J dropped 3 bases, with 13 bases sitting between them. CDR1 and CDR2 from the germline V gene are GTSNPN and SVGIG (reference sequence). CDR3 length: 14 residues. CDR3 protein: CAWNSAGFNQPQHF. CDR3 DNA sequence: TGTGCCTGGAACTCCGCGGGGTTCAATCAGCCCCAGCATTTT.

V gene TRBV6-5 combines with J gene TRBJ1-3; 7 positions match TRBD1. Germline values: CDR1 MNHEY, CDR2 SVGAGI. The CDR3 runs 14 residues. V gave up 6 bases and J gave up 4 bases; unmatched junction bases: 6. CDR3 in amino acids: CASRSGGRGNTIYF. DNA for the CDR3: TGTGCCAGCAGGTCAGGGGGGCGAGGAAACACCATATATTTT.

This clone was counted between two and nine times. The CDR3 nucleotides are TGTGCCAGCAGTTTCCGAGTGAACACTGAAGCTTTCTTT. Amino acids: CASSFRVNTEAFF. The V call is TRBV27, the J call TRBJ1-1, with no clear D. The CDR3 sequence is 13 residues long. Trimming shortened V by 3 bases and J by 0 bases, and 5 bases separated the two germline ends. Germline V lookup: CDR1 MNHEY, CDR2 SMNVEV (reference sequence).

The chain uses TRBV28 and TRBJ1-5; D uncertain. Germline CDR1 is MDHEN and CDR2 is SYDVKM. V dropped 3 bases and J dropped 5 bases, with 5 bases sitting between them. The CDR3 loop spans 12 amino acids. The CDR3 loop is CASSFPYQPQHF. In DNA, the CDR3 is TGTGCCAGCAGTTTCCCGTATCAGCCCCAGCATTTT.

This chain joins TRBV2 and TRBJ1-1; 9 bases agree with TRBD1. The germline V gene has CDR1 SNHLY and CDR2 FYNNEI. The CDR3 is 13 residues long. V was pared by 8 bases and J by 4 bases, with 5 bases of the junction left unmatched. Written as DNA, the CDR3 is TGTGCCAGCGACGGGACAGGGATCACTGAAGCTTTCTTT. Protein product: CASDGTGITEAFF.

V and J are TRBV9 and TRBJ1-4, with TRBD1 matching 9 bases. Trimming took 3 bases from V and 7 from J; bases not matched to a gene: 7. CDR1 is SGDLS and CDR2 is YYNGEE in the germline V gene. This CDR3 has 15 amino acids. The CDR3 spells CASSATGGFSEKLFF. For the CDR3, the DNA is TGTGCCAGCAGCGCTACAGGGGGCTTTAGTGAAAAACTGTTTTTT.

This clone came up a few times. The genes are TRBV6-2 or TRBV6-3 and TRBJ2-3; TRBD2 matches at 10 bases. Germline loops: CDR1 MNHEY, CDR2 SVGEGT. V lost 2 bases and J lost 0; bases outside the gene matches: 8. This CDR3 spans 18 amino acids. The CDR3 DNA sequence: TGTGCCAGCAGTTACCCAGCCCTAGCGGGGGTTAGCACAGATACGCAGTATTTT. Residues: CASSYPALAGVSTDTQYF.

The chain has TRBV7-6 and TRBJ2-5; tentative D call: TRBD2 (5 bases). CDR3 size: 12 residues. Germline values: CDR1 SGHVS, CDR2 FNYEAQ. The V end was cut by 5 bases, the J end by 5 bases, with 9 bases between. In nucleotides, the CDR3 is TGTGCCAGCAGCAGGACGGGGGAGACCCAGTACTTC. Translation gives CASSRTGETQYF.

CDR3 in amino acids: CASGGDRQEAFF. The DNA for the CDR3 is TGTGCCAGCGGAGGGGACAGGCAAGAAGCTTTCTTT. The chain joins TRBV2 to TRBJ1-1, with TRBD1 matching over 8 bases. The length of the CDR3 is 12 residues. Germline V gene lookup returns CDR1 SNHLY and CDR2 FYNNEI. The trim removed 8 bases at V and 8 bases at J, leaving 7 bases unmatched.

V usage is TRBV3-1 (or the pseudogene TRBV3-2) and J usage is TRBJ2-3; 12 positions match TRBD2. CDR3 length: 22 residues. The germline V gene has CDR1 LGHDT and CDR2 YNNKEL (reference sequence). The J segment lost 4 bases and the V segment lost 1 base, leaving 21 bases of the junction unmatched. The CDR3 sequence is CASSQVPGQLAGGSIPPDTQYF. The CDR3 region has the DNA TGTGCCAGCAGCCAAGTCCCTGGACAACTAGCGGGGGGTTCGATCCCTCCAGATACGCAGTATTTT.

The chain recombines TRBV7-3 with TRBJ2-5; 8 bases are shared with TRBD2. CDR1 and CDR2 (germline): SGHTA, FQGTGA. The V gene end was trimmed by 3 bases and the J gene end by 0 bases; junction bases not matched to a gene: 6. This CDR3 has 16 amino acids. This chain's CDR3 is CASSLRGAGYQETQYF. The DNA of the CDR3 is TGTGCCAGCAGCTTGCGGGGGGCAGGGTACCAAGAGACCCAGTACTTC.

The chain employs TRBV7-2 and TRBJ1-2; possibly TRBD1 for D (6 bases). The CDR3 loop spans 16 amino acids. V was clipped by 5 bases and J by 4 bases, with 20 bases between them. The germline gives CDR1 SGHTA, CDR2 FQGNSA. The CDR3 nucleotides read TGTGCCAGCAGCACCCGAGGGGGGGCGGATGTCTATGGCTACACCTTC. Translation gives CASSTRGGADVYGYTF.

This clone was found a few times. CDR3 loop: CASSLGRQGFSPLHF. The CDR3 nucleotides read TGTGCCAGCAGCCTGGGTCGGCAGGGGTTTTCACCCCTCCACTTT. The rearrangement links TRBV5-5 to TRBJ1-6, with D perhaps matching TRBD1 (6 bases). CDR3 length equals 15 residues. CDR1 and CDR2 from the germline V gene are SGHKS and YYEKEE (reference sequence). Trimming took off 4 bases at V and 9 bases at J, with 17 bases between the two ends.

The chain joins TRBV29-1 to TRBJ1-2; no clear D gene. Germline assignment: CDR1 SQVTM and CDR2 ANQGSEA. The length of the CDR3 is 11 residues. V was trimmed by 6 bases and J by 0 bases, leaving 5 bases between them. The CDR3 protein is CSVSSNYGYTF. CDR3 nucleotide sequence: TGCAGCGTCTCGTCTAACTATGGCTACACCTTC.

The CDR3 DNA sequence: TGTGCCAGCAGTTTCGGGGGATATGGACATTCTGGTCAGCCCCAGCATTTT. Amino acid sequence: CASSFGGYGHSGQPQHF. This chain connects TRBV28 to TRBJ1-5; D is perhaps TRBD1 (5 bases). This CDR3 spans 17 amino acids. Germline V gene sequence: CDR1 MDHEN, CDR2 SYDVKM. The V gene lost 3 bases and the J gene lost 6 bases, with 21 bases spanning the gap.

The sample holds a few counts of this clone. The chain has TRBV15 and TRBJ2-1; TRBD1 aligns across 9 bases. Germline CDR1 and CDR2: LNHNV and YYDKDF (reference sequence). This CDR3 contains 15 residues. The V gene end was trimmed by 6 bases and the J gene end by 5 bases; junction bases not matched to a gene: 8. The CDR3 DNA sequence: TGTGCCACCAGTTCCGGACAGGGGAAAAACAATGAGCAGTTCTTC. Residues: CATSSGQGKNNEQFF.

This sequence joins TRBV6-1 and TRBJ1-4; 7 bases agree with TRBD1. The CDR3 runs 15 residues. CDR1 and CDR2 from the germline V gene are MNHNS and SASEGT. J gave up 5 bases and V 1 base, and 4 bases lay outside the gene matches. CDR3 in amino acids: CASSEGDRRNEKLFF. The CDR3 coding sequence is TGTGCCAGCAGTGAAGGGGACAGAAGAAATGAAAAACTGTTTTTT.

This chain uses TRBV2 with TRBJ1-6; TRBD1 might be the D (6 bases). The V end was cut by 8 bases, the J end by 9 bases, with 11 bases between. Looked up from germline, CDR1 is SNHLY and CDR2 is FYNNEI. There are 12 residues in the CDR3. The CDR3 DNA sequence: TGTGCCAGCGCCGAGGACAGTTCACCCCTCCACTTT. Translating it yields CASAEDSSPLHF.

The chain employs TRBV25-1 and TRBJ1-1, with D maybe TRBD1 (5 bases). The CDR3 is 16 amino acids. Germline CDR1 reads MGHDK; CDR2 reads SYGVNS. With 5 bases removed from V and 5 bases from J, the gap between germline ends came to 21 bases. The DNA for the CDR3 is TGTGCCAGCAGTAGACCCCTCGGTCAGGGAGGAACTGAAGCTTTCTTT. Its translation: CASSRPLGQGGTEAFF.

The genes are TRBV3-1 (or the pseudogene TRBV3-2) and TRBJ1-2; 9 bases agree with TRBD1. This CDR3 is built from 14 residues. V shed 1 base, J shed 5 bases, and the junction held 2 bases outside the gene matches. Looked up from germline, CDR1 is LGHDT and CDR2 is YNNKEL (reference sequence). CDR3 amino acids: CASSQGQGVYGYTF. As DNA, the CDR3 is TGTGCCAGCAGCCAAGGACAGGGGGTTTATGGCTACACCTTC.

V usage is TRBV27 and J usage is TRBJ2-3, with D possibly TRBD2 on 5 matching bases. This CDR3 spans 13 amino acids. Germline loops: CDR1 MNHEY, CDR2 SMNVEV (reference sequence). Trimming cost V 6 bases and J 1 base, with 8 bases left between them. CDR3 sequence: CASSLSGTDTQYF. The CDR3 coding sequence is TGTGCCAGCAGCCTTAGCGGCACAGATACGCAGTATTTT.

The CDR3 bases are TGTGCCAGCAGCGGGACAGGCGGAAACACCATATATTTT. Its translation: CASSGTGGNTIYF. This sequence joins TRBV12-3 or TRBV12-4 and TRBJ1-3, with 8 bases lining up with TRBD1. This CDR3 spans 13 amino acids. V lost 6 bases to trimming and J lost 4 bases; unmatched junction nucleotides: 2.

The CDR3 DNA reads TGTGCCAGCAAAGGGGTAGGTTTGGCAGATACGCAGTATTTT. Amino acids: CASKGVGLADTQYF. The chain has TRBV19 and TRBJ2-3; maybe TRBD1 (5 bases). The length of the CDR3 is 14 residues. V lost 9 bases to trimming and J lost 4 bases, with 17 bases between them. Per germline, CDR1 LNHDA and CDR2 SQIVND (reference sequence).

The chain has TRBV28 and TRBJ1-2, with D perhaps TRBD1 (5 bases). Trimming took 5 bases from V and 4 from J, leaving 11 bases between them. Per germline, CDR1 MDHEN and CDR2 SYDVKM. CDR3 size: 13 residues. CDR3 nucleotides: TGTGCCAGCAGTCTCCGACAGATCTATGGCTACACCTTC. Residues: CASSLRQIYGYTF.

The V call is TRBV5-8, the J call TRBJ1-1; 9 bases line up with TRBD1. The CDR3 consists of 15 residues. Looked up from germline, CDR1 is SGHTS and CDR2 is YDEGEE. Trimming at V came to 2 bases and at J to 0 bases, leaving 2 bases not matched to a gene. The CDR3 loop reads CASSFGDRVNTEAFF. CDR3 in DNA: TGTGCCAGCAGCTTCGGGGACAGGGTGAACACTGAAGCTTTCTTT.